This T cell receptor beta chain was profiled in a study of CD8+ T cells in alopecia areata listed by TCRdb under 2018. Context from the whole study: The treated patients, all with moderate-to-severe alopecia areata, were enrolled in an open-label pilot trial of oral tofacitinib given at 5 to 10 mg twice daily. Tofacitinib was administered for 6 to 18 months, and 6 months of follow-up off drug were then conducted to assess delayed response and recurrence. To study T cell clonal expansion in alopecia areata, the researchers applied high-throughput TCRbeta sequencing to both the C3H/HeJ mouse model and human patients. Human TCRbeta sequencing covered scalp tissue and sorted CD4+ and CD8+ peripheral blood T cells from patchy and totalis/universalis alopecia areata patients and healthy controls. Patients on tofacitinib were biopsied at baseline and after 4 and 24 weeks of treatment, and several of the patients also had a later scalp biopsy. Clonality in the scalp was compared among normal scalp (n=4), patchy alopecia areata scalp (n=8), and alopecia totalis/universalis scalp (n=8). RNA was extracted with the PAXgene miRNA kit for fixed scalp, the miRNeasy kit for PBMCs, and the RNeasy kit for mouse skin. Amplification of TCRbeta CDR3 regions was done by immunoSEQ multiplex PCR using 35 Vbeta forward primers and 13 Jbeta reverse primers. Points the paper makes about the study in general: TCR sequences shared between patients were less clear than in mice, possibly partly because of HLA diversity in the patient population. Compared with normal scalp, lesional scalp, particularly in alopecia totalis/universalis, had higher clonality and more expanded CD8+ clones, which suggests antigenic drive. Unlike mouse skin, where gammadelta T cells dominate, normal human skin contains resident alphabeta T cells that get sequenced too, which complicates analysis of the scalp TCR repertoire.

This clone showed up just a few times. It lacks a known antigen. Per-base qualities were not stored, and no clone one base away is much larger. Libraries came from the immunoSEQ multiplex PCR assay. For TCR sequencing, RNA was extracted from every sample and reverse transcribed into cDNA to serve as template. First-strand cDNA was synthesized using SuperScript III with a 2:1 mix of oligo-dT and random hexamers. A synthetic immune receptor repertoire was used to assess amplification bias, and residual bias was removed computationally. Concerning the study's data processing: Raw reads were preprocessed for error removal, and CDR3 was defined according to IMGT conventions as running from the conserved cysteine to phenylalanine. Clonality was computed by normalizing Shannon entropy by log2 of the number of productive unique TCRs and subtracting the result from 1. Whether scalp clones were CD4 or CD8 was inferred by matching scalp TCRbeta sequences against CD4 and CD8 repertoires sorted from blood. In its TCRdb copy, this immuneACCESS table keeps in-frame sequences only and misses some clones. Where compared with another copy, unresolved V genes explain less than half of these, and the others have no known cause. Clonal size and the V and J genes are those of that table, whereas D and trimming came from the DNA. The sample table holds about 150,000 clones, of which 47% were seen once. The ten largest clones represent approximately 6.8% of the sample.

The germline V gene yields MGHRA for CDR1 and YSYEKL for CDR2. The CDR3 measures 18 amino acids from cysteine to phenylalanine. Only the CDR3 region is kept as DNA, spanning 54 bases read in frame from base 1. Trimming leaves V shorter by 1 base and J shorter by 1 base, with the junction holding 3 bases beyond the gene matches. Lesional scalp punch biopsies and peripheral blood were obtained from alopecia areata patients. PBMCs were separated by density centrifugation and stained for CD3, CD4 and CD8, after which CD4+ and CD8+ T cells were sorted on a FACSAria. The chain is assembled from TRBV4-1 and TRBJ2-1; the junction holds 14 bases that match TRBD2. This receptor was taken from a human donor with alopecia areata. Material: CD4+ T cells sorted from blood. DNA sequence: TGCGCCAGCAGCCAAGGACTAGCGGGAGGGCCTTCCTACAATGAGCAGTTCTTC. Its translation is CASSQGLAGGPSYNEQFF.